The rows below give T cell receptor beta chains drawn from one sample of a study of beta chain features in type 1 diabetes. The repertoire was sequenced with immunoSEQ multiplex PCR; TCRdb's copy has only in-frame clones and lacks some. The sample yields 600,000 or so clones, 11% to 15% seen once. The sequenced sample consisted of naive CD4+ T cells from blood. Receptors originate from a man aged 18 to 29 with type 1 diabetes. Each CDR3 is given with its conserved first and last residue. The D gene is left open where the match is weak. Clone sizes are given selectively: once, few, many, or a class where the clone is expanded.

D gene: -
J gene: TRBJ2-7
clone size: -
V gene: TRBV7-9
CDR3 length: 11
CDR3 protein: CASSLGAEQYF
CDR3 DNA: TGTGCCAGCAGCTTAGGGGCCGAGCAGTACTTC

D gene: -
J gene: TRBJ2-2
clone size: few
V gene: TRBV25-1
CDR3 length: 13
CDR3 protein: CASSAGFTGELFF
CDR3 DNA: TGTGCCAGCAGTGCAGGGTTTACCGGGGAGCTGTTTTTT

D gene: -
J gene: TRBJ1-5
clone size: -
V gene: TRBV30
CDR3 length: 12
CDR3 protein: CAWSESPQPQHF
CDR3 DNA: TGTGCCTGGAGTGAGTCCCCTCAGCCCCAGCATTTT

D gene: -
J gene: TRBJ2-5
clone size: few
V gene: TRBV9
CDR3 length: 13
CDR3 protein: CASSSPGQETQYF
CDR3 DNA: TGTGCCAGCAGCAGCCCGGGCCAAGAGACCCAGTACTTC

D gene: -
J gene: TRBJ2-5
clone size: -
V gene: TRBV5-1
CDR3 length: 12
CDR3 protein: CASSIYQETQYF
CDR3 DNA: TGCGCCAGCAGCATCTACCAAGAGACCCAGTACTTC

D gene: -
J gene: TRBJ2-2
clone size: few
V gene: TRBV18
CDR3 length: 16
CDR3 protein: CASSETNSYSTGELFF
CDR3 DNA: TGTGCCAGCTCAGAGACTAACTCCTATAGTACCGGGGAGCTGTTTTTT

D gene: -
J gene: TRBJ2-3
clone size: few
V gene: TRBV5-1
CDR3 length: 15
CDR3 protein: CASSPGLAVTDTQYF
CDR3 DNA: TGCGCCAGCAGCCCTGGATTGGCAGTCACAGATACGCAGTATTTT

D gene: -
J gene: TRBJ1-4
clone size: few
V gene: TRBV2
CDR3 length: 15
CDR3 protein: CASSLQGGPDEKLFF
CDR3 DNA: TGTGCCAGCAGCTTGCAGGGCGGTCCCGATGAAAAACTGTTTTTT

D gene: -
J gene: TRBJ1-2
clone size: few
V gene: TRBV27
CDR3 length: 15
CDR3 protein: CASSLLRAPNYGYTF
CDR3 DNA: TGTGCCAGCAGTTTATTAAGGGCTCCTAACTATGGCTACACCTTC

D gene: -
J gene: TRBJ1-4
clone size: -
V gene: TRBV7-9
CDR3 length: 14
CDR3 protein: CASSPQGRHEKLFF
CDR3 DNA: TGTGCCAGCAGCCCTCAGGGTAGGCACGAAAAACTGTTTTTT

D gene: -
J gene: TRBJ1-1
clone size: -
V gene: TRBV30
CDR3 length: 14
CDR3 protein: CAWSGWADATEAFF
CDR3 DNA: TGTGCCTGGAGTGGGTGGGCAGACGCCACTGAAGCTTTCTTT

D gene: TRBD2
J gene: TRBJ2-3
clone size: -
V gene: TRBV29-1
CDR3 length: 14
CDR3 protein: CSIQGLAGEDTQYF
CDR3 DNA: TGCAGCATACAGGGACTAGCGGGGGAGGATACGCAGTATTTT

D gene: -
J gene: TRBJ2-3
clone size: -
V gene: TRBV19
CDR3 length: 14
CDR3 protein: CASKLQGGTDTQYF
CDR3 DNA: TGTGCCAGTAAACTACAGGGAGGCACAGATACGCAGTATTTT

D gene: -
J gene: TRBJ2-7
clone size: -
V gene: TRBV6-5
CDR3 length: 15
CDR3 protein: CASSYRAGSSYEQYF
CDR3 DNA: TGTGCCAGCAGTTACCGGGCTGGGAGCTCCTACGAGCAGTACTTC

D gene: -
J gene: TRBJ2-7
clone size: -
V gene: TRBV6-1
CDR3 length: 10
CDR3 protein: CASRGDEQYF
CDR3 DNA: TGTGCCAGCAGGGGAGACGAGCAGTACTTC

D gene: -
J gene: TRBJ2-1
clone size: -
V gene: TRBV18
CDR3 length: 15
CDR3 protein: CASSPSQAAYNEQFF
CDR3 DNA: TGTGCCAGCTCACCTTCCCAGGCCGCCTACAATGAGCAGTTCTTC

D gene: -
J gene: TRBJ1-1
clone size: few
V gene: TRBV7-9
CDR3 length: 15
CDR3 protein: CASSPFGGGNTEAFF
CDR3 DNA: TGTGCCAGCAGCCCCTTTGGCGGGGGGAACACTGAAGCTTTCTTT

D gene: -
J gene: TRBJ1-6
clone size: few
V gene: TRBV7-9
CDR3 length: 15
CDR3 protein: CASTETGSYNSPLHF
CDR3 DNA: TGTGCCAGCACTGAGACCGGGAGCTATAATTCACCCCTCCACTTT

D gene: TRBD2
J gene: TRBJ2-4
clone size: -
V gene: TRBV9
CDR3 length: 18
CDR3 protein: CASSVRALAGDPKNIQYF
CDR3 DNA: TGTGCCAGCAGCGTTAGAGCCTTAGCGGGGGATCCCAAAAACATTCAGTACTTC

D gene: -
J gene: TRBJ2-5
clone size: few
V gene: TRBV13
CDR3 length: 13
CDR3 protein: CASSPNGVETQYF
CDR3 DNA: TGTGCCAGCAGCCCAAACGGGGTAGAGACCCAGTACTTC

D gene: -
J gene: TRBJ2-3
clone size: few
V gene: TRBV2
CDR3 length: 14
CDR3 protein: CASSVVRGTDTQYF
CDR3 DNA: TGTGCCAGCAGTGTAGTCAGGGGCACAGATACGCAGTATTTT

D gene: TRBD1
J gene: TRBJ2-1
clone size: -
V gene: TRBV11-3
CDR3 length: 15
CDR3 protein: CASSLEGTGSNEQFF
CDR3 DNA: TGTGCCAGCAGCTTAGAGGGGACAGGGTCAAATGAGCAGTTCTTC

D gene: -
J gene: TRBJ2-7
clone size: few
V gene: TRBV28
CDR3 length: 15
CDR3 protein: CASSPASSGPYEQYF
CDR3 DNA: TGTGCCAGCAGCCCAGCGTCTTCAGGGCCCTACGAGCAGTACTTC

D gene: -
J gene: TRBJ1-4
clone size: -
V gene: TRBV6-1
CDR3 length: 13
CDR3 protein: CASRPVGNEKLFF
CDR3 DNA: TGTGCCAGCAGGCCAGTAGGCAATGAAAAACTGTTTTTT

D gene: -
J gene: TRBJ1-1
clone size: -
V gene: TRBV6-1
CDR3 length: 14
CDR3 protein: CASSEGNLKTEAFF
CDR3 DNA: TGTGCCAGCAGTGAAGGGAATTTGAAGACCGAAGCTTTCTTT

D gene: TRBD2
J gene: TRBJ2-1
clone size: few
V gene: TRBV25-1
CDR3 length: 16
CDR3 protein: CASSATAGAYYNEQFF
CDR3 DNA: TGTGCCAGCAGTGCGACAGCGGGGGCTTACTACAATGAGCAGTTCTTC

D gene: -
J gene: TRBJ1-6
clone size: few
V gene: TRBV4-3
CDR3 length: 14
CDR3 protein: CASSQANKGSPLHF
CDR3 DNA: TGCGCCAGCAGCCAAGCTAATAAGGGATCACCCCTCCACTTT

D gene: -
J gene: TRBJ1-2
clone size: -
V gene: TRBV30
CDR3 length: 11
CDR3 protein: CAAPQPYGYTF
CDR3 DNA: TGCGCCGCGCCCCAGCCCTATGGCTACACCTTC

D gene: -
J gene: TRBJ2-1
clone size: -
V gene: TRBV7-9
CDR3 length: 15
CDR3 protein: CASSLRGSPYNEQFF
CDR3 DNA: TGTGCCAGCAGCTTAAGAGGGAGCCCCTACAATGAGCAGTTCTTC

D gene: -
J gene: TRBJ2-7
clone size: few
V gene: TRBV29-1
CDR3 length: 12
CDR3 protein: CTARGVAYEQYF
CDR3 DNA: TGCACCGCAAGAGGGGTTGCCTACGAGCAGTACTTC

D gene: -
J gene: TRBJ2-7
clone size: few
V gene: TRBV30
CDR3 length: 16
CDR3 protein: CAWSQQAGTSPYEQYF
CDR3 DNA: TGTGCCTGGAGTCAACAGGCGGGGACAAGTCCCTACGAGCAGTACTTC

D gene: -
J gene: TRBJ2-5
clone size: many
V gene: TRBV5-4
CDR3 length: 11
CDR3 protein: CASSLEETQYF
CDR3 DNA: TGTGCCAGCAGCTTGGAGGAGACCCAGTACTTC